The rows below give T cell receptor beta chains drawn from one sample of a study of shared clonotypes between healthy human individuals. Clones were sequenced by immunoSEQ multiplex PCR, and TCRdb holds only the in-frame ones, with some missing. Found here are about 2.4 million clones, 93% of them singletons; the top ten hold 0.36%. Input material: naive CD4+ T cells from PBMCs. The receptor set was obtained from a man aged 18 to 30 in good health. Some clones in this sample may be carry-over from other donors' samples. Each CDR3 is given with its conserved first and last residue. Each record gives: D gene, V gene, clone size, J gene, CDR3 DNA, CDR3 protein. A D gene is named only where the DNA matches it firmly. Where a row states a size, it is once, few, many or the class of an expanded clone; other rows omit it.

-,TRBV5-6,-,TRBJ1-2,TGTGCCAGCAGCCTCCCCGCTTGGGAACTTTCCTATGGCTACACCTTC,CASSLPAWELSYGYTF
TRBD1,TRBV10-3,-,TRBJ1-1,TGTGCCACAAGAGGGGAACAGGGGGTTGACACTGAAGCTTTCTTT,CATRGEQGVDTEAFF
-,TRBV5-1,once,TRBJ2-2,TGCGCCAGCGCATCAGGGGTAGGGATCGGGGAGCTGTTTTTT,CASASGVGIGELFF
-,TRBV2,-,TRBJ2-5,TGTGCCAGCAGTGAAGCTCTAGCCCCAGAGACCCAGTACTTC,CASSEALAPETQYF
-,TRBV30,-,TRBJ2-7,TGTGCCTGGAGTGGGTTCGGTTCGGGCGGCCGAGGGGGGCAGTACTTC,CAWSGFGSGGRGGQYF
-,TRBV7-6,-,TRBJ1-5,TGTGCCAGCAGCTTAGCGGAGGACCAGCCCCAGCATTTT,CASSLAEDQPQHF
-,TRBV5-6,-,TRBJ2-1,TGTGCCAGCAGCTTCGGTAGACTGAGTGAGCAGTTCTTC,CASSFGRLSEQFF
TRBD1,TRBV28,-,TRBJ1-5,TGTGCCAGCAGTTTGGAGACAGGGGTTCAGCCCCAGCATTTT,CASSLETGVQPQHF
TRBD2,TRBV7-3,-,TRBJ2-7,TGTGCCAGCAGCCCAGGGAGGGCCTACGAGCAGTACTTC,CASSPGRAYEQYF
TRBD1,TRBV10-3,-,TRBJ2-1,TGTGCCATCAGCAAGGGACAGGGTAGGAATGAGCAGTTCTTC,CAISKGQGRNEQFF
-,TRBV7-9,-,TRBJ2-7,TGTGCCAGCGCCGTGGGGCTTAGCTCCTACGAGCAGTACTTC,CASAVGLSSYEQYF
-,TRBV5-1,-,TRBJ1-5,TGCGCCAGCAGCTTGACGGGGGATGGCAATCAGCCCCAGCATTTT,CASSLTGDGNQPQHF
TRBD2,TRBV7-8,-,TRBJ2-7,TGTGCCAGCAGCTCCCCCCCCTGGGAGCGGGAGGGGTACGAGCAGTACTTC,CASSSPPWEREGYEQYF
-,TRBV7-9,once,TRBJ2-7,TGTGCCAGCAGTCACCCAAGGGATAGGGGATACGAGCAGTACTTC,CASSHPRDRGYEQYF
TRBD2,TRBV5-8,-,TRBJ2-1,TGTGCCAGCAGCTTGGCGTCCCGGGCTAGCGGGAACAATGAGCAGTTCTTC,CASSLASRASGNNEQFF
TRBD1,TRBV6-5,-,TRBJ1-5,TGTGCCAGCAGTTATAGGACAGGGGGCAATCAGCCCCAGCATTTT,CASSYRTGGNQPQHF
TRBD2,TRBV4-2,-,TRBJ2-1,TGTGCCAGCAGCCAAGCCCTAGCGGTTTACAATGAGCAGTTCTTC,CASSQALAVYNEQFF
TRBD2,TRBV7-3,-,TRBJ2-2,TGTGCCAGCAGCTTAATCCCTGGTGCGGGAGGAGACACCGGGGAGCTGTTTTTT,CASSLIPGAGGDTGELFF
TRBD1,TRBV29-1,-,TRBJ1-2,TGCAGCGTGCCGACGTTGACATGGACAGGGGTCTATGGCTACACCTTC,CSVPTLTWTGVYGYTF
TRBD2,TRBV11-3,-,TRBJ2-1,TGTGCCAGCAGCTTAGAGGGACTAGCGGGGTTCAATGAGCAGTTCTTC,CASSLEGLAGFNEQFF
-,TRBV5-1,-,TRBJ1-1,TGCGCCAGCAGCTTAAGGGGATGGGACACTGAAGCTTTCTTT,CASSLRGWDTEAFF
-,TRBV30,-,TRBJ1-4,TGTGCCTGGTCTGGGGGAAGTGAAAAACTGTTTTTT,CAWSGGSEKLFF
TRBD2,TRBV9,-,TRBJ2-5,TGTGCCAGCAGCGTAGATGGGACTAGCAGCGAGACCCAGTACTTC,CASSVDGTSSETQYF
TRBD2,TRBV6-1,-,TRBJ2-7,TGTGCCAGCAGTGAAACCCGGCTAGCGGGAGGCTACGAGCAGTACTTC,CASSETRLAGGYEQYF
-,TRBV5-6,-,TRBJ1-1,TGTGCCAGCAGCGCGGGAGGTGGCAGAACAGCTTTCTTT,CASSAGGGRTAFF
TRBD1,TRBV7-8,-,TRBJ1-5,TGTGCCAGCGTCCGGGACAGGGTTTTATGGGATCAGCCCCAGCATTTT,CASVRDRVLWDQPQHF
-,TRBV5-4,-,TRBJ1-2,TGTGCCAGCAGCTCACCGAATATACTTGACAGCGGTGGCTACACCTTC,CASSSPNILDSGGYTF
-,TRBV19,-,TRBJ1-2,TGTGCCAGTAGTGACGGGGGGTTTGGTTTCTATGGCTACACCTTC,CASSDGGFGFYGYTF
-,TRBV5-1,-,TRBJ2-2,TGCGCCAGCAGCTCAGGACACTCGACGGTGTCCGGGGAGCTGTTTTTT,CASSSGHSTVSGELFF
TRBD1,TRBV5-8,-,TRBJ2-4,TGTGCCAGCACCAGGACAGGGCGATCAACCAAAAACATTCAGTACTTC,CASTRTGRSTKNIQYF
-,TRBV30,-,TRBJ1-2,TGTGCCTGGAACCAGGGGAGCTATGGCTACACCTTC,CAWNQGSYGYTF
-,TRBV15,-,TRBJ1-3,TGTGCCACCAGCAGAGGGGGGACCCCGAGGAATGGAAACACCATATATTTT,CATSRGGTPRNGNTIYF
TRBD2,TRBV10-3,-,TRBJ2-7,TGTGCCATCAGTGAGTCGAGCGGGGCTTCCTACGAGCAGTACTTC,CAISESSGASYEQYF
-,TRBV6-5,-,TRBJ2-1,TGTGCCAGCAGTTCGTCGACGGAGCAGTTCTTC,CASSSSTEQFF
-,TRBV15,-,TRBJ2-5,TGTGCCACCAGCAGAGGTTCCAGCCAAGAGACCCAGTACTTC,CATSRGSSQETQYF
-,TRBV5-1,-,TRBJ2-2,TGCGCCAGCAGCTTGGAGCGCGGCACCGGGGAGCTGTTTTTT,CASSLERGTGELFF
TRBD1,TRBV15,-,TRBJ1-2,TGTGCCACCAGCAGAGGGACAGGGCGGACTAACTATGGCTACACCTTC,CATSRGTGRTNYGYTF
-,TRBV20-1,once,TRBJ2-1,TGCAGTATTGCTAACAATGAGCAGTTCTTC,CSIANNEQFF
-,TRBV18,-,TRBJ1-1,TGTGCCAGCTCACCACCGGGAGGTGAACTCTTCACTGAAGCTTTCTTT,CASSPPGGELFTEAFF
TRBD2,TRBV7-8,once,TRBJ2-1,TGTGCCAGCAGCGTTGGGACTAGCGGGAGTTCGGGTGAGCAGTTCTTC,CASSVGTSGSSGEQFF
TRBD2,TRBV7-9,-,TRBJ2-1,TGTGCCAGCAGTCTTCTACGGACTAGCGGGACTAATGAGCAGTTCTTC,CASSLLRTSGTNEQFF
-,TRBV19,-,TRBJ1-3,TGTGCCAGTAGTATTGAGAGCGCCTGGAGTTCTGGAAACACCATATATTTT,CASSIESAWSSGNTIYF
-,TRBV4-2,-,TRBJ2-1,TGTGCCAGCAGCCCCGCCCTTGTCATTGAGGACAATGAGCAGTTCTTC,CASSPALVIEDNEQFF
-,TRBV7-2,-,TRBJ2-5,TGTGCCAGCAGCCGAGAGGGCAGGCCCCAAGAGACCCAGTACTTC,CASSREGRPQETQYF
-,TRBV7-2,once,TRBJ2-2,TGTGCCAGCAGCTCCTTTTCGGGGGAGAGCGCCGGGGAGCTGTTTTTT,CASSSFSGESAGELFF
-,TRBV25-1,-,TRBJ1-2,TGTGCCAGCGGACGACAGATCAACTATGGCTACACCTTC,CASGRQINYGYTF